The clone carrying this TCR beta chain was seen repeatedly, ten times or more. Its antigen remains unknown. Trimming removed 5 bases from V and 10 bases from J, with 18 bases in between. CDR1 and CDR2 (germline): SGHNT, YENEEA. CDR3 size: 14 residues. Inclusion characteristics of ophthalmopathy patients comprised a Clinical Activity Score of at least 3, a NOSPECS grade of at least 4, and duration under 3 months. RNA transcripts provided the source from which TCR beta CDR3 regions were amplified. The HTBI set primed first-round TCR CDR3 RT-PCR. TCRdb independently ran MiXCR on the multiplex PCR reads; one entry per CDR3 protein. The sample records hundreds of thousands of distinct CDR3 sequences, 11% to 15% being singletons. The data stem from a study of T cells in Graves' hyperthyroidism and ophthalmopathy. Regarding the study as a whole: Researchers found most expanded thyroid clonotypes above 0.001 in blood as well. The model's output predicted ophthalmopathy at a median of around 6.9 months prior to onset.

The chain has TRBV11-3 and TRBJ2-1, with D possibly being TRBD1 (6 bases). This TCR was recovered from a man aged 50 to 59 with Graves' ophthalmopathy. The specimen sequenced was blood. CDR3 loop: CASSRDTGTMEQFF. The CDR3 coding sequence is TGTGCCAGCAGCCGGGACACCGGCACAATGGAGCAGTTCTTC.